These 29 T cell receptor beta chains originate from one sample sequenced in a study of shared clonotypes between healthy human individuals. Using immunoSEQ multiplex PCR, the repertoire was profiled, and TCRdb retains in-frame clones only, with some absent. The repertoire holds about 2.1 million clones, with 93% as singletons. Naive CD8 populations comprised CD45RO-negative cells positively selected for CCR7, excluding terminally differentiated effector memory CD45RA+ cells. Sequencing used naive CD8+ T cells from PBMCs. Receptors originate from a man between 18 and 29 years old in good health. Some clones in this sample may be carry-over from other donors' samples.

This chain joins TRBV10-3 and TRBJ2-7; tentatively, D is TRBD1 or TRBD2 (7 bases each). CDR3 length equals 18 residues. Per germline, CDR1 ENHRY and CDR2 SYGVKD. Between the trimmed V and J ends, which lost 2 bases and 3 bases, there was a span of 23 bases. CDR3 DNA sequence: TGTGCCATCAGTGAGCGGGGGGACAGTATGAGGGAAAACTACGAGCAGTACTTC. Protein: CAISERGDSMRENYEQYF.

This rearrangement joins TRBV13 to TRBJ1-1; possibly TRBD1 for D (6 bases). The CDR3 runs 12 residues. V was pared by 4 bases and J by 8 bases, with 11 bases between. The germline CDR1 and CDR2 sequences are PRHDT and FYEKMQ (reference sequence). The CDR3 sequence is CASSSQGKEAFF. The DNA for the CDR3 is TGTGCCAGCAGCTCTCAGGGGAAAGAAGCTTTCTTT.

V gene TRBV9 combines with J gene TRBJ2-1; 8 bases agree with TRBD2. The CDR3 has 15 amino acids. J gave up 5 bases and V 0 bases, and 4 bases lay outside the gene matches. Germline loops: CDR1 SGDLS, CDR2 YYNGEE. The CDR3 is CASSVGGGRNNEQFF. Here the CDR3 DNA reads TGTGCCAGCAGCGTAGGGGGCGGGAGGAACAATGAGCAGTTCTTC.

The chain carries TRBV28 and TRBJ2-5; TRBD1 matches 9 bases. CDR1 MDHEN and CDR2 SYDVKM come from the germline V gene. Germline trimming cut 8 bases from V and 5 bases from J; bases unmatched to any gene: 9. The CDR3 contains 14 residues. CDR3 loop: CASGPTGGVETQYF. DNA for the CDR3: TGTGCCAGCGGTCCAACAGGGGGCGTTGAGACCCAGTACTTC.

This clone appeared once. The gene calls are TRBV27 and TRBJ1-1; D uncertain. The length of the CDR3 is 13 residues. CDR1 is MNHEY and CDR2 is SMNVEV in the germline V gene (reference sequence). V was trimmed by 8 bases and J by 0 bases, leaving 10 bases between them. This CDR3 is CASETAMNTEAFF. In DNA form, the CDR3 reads TGTGCCAGCGAGACGGCCATGAACACTGAAGCTTTCTTT.

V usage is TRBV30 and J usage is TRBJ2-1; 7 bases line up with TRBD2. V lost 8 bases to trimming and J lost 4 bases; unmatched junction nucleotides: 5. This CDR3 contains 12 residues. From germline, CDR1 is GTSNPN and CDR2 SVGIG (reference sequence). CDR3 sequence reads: CAGREYYNEQFF. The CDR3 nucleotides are TGTGCCGGGCGGGAGTATTACAATGAGCAGTTCTTC.

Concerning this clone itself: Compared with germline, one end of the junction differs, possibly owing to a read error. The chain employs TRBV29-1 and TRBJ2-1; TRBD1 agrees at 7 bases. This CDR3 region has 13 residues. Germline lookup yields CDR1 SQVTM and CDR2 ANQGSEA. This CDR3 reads CSHKKGAYNEQFF. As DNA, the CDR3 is TGCAGCCATAAGAAGGGGGCCTACAATGAGCAATTCTTC.

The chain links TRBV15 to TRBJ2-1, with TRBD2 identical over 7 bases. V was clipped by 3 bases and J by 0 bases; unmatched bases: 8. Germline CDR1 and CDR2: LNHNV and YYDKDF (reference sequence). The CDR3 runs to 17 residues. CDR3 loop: CATSRISGPSSYNEQFF. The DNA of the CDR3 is TGTGCCACCAGCAGGATTAGCGGGCCTAGCTCCTACAATGAGCAGTTCTTC.

The chain's CDR3 is CASSLSTRGETQYF. DNA for the CDR3: TGTGCCAGCAGTTTATCCACCAGGGGTGAGACCCAGTACTTC. This chain connects TRBV27 to TRBJ2-5; TRBD1 is a possible D gene (6 bases). Germline V gene sequence: CDR1 MNHEY, CDR2 SMNVEV (reference sequence). CDR3 length: 14 residues. V was pared by 0 bases and J by 5 bases, with 10 bases between.

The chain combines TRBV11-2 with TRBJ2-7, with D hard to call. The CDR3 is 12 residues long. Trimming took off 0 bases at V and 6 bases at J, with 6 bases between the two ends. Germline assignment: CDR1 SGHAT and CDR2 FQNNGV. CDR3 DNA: TGTGCCAGCAGCTTAGATTGGCGCGAGCAGTACTTC. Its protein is CASSLDWREQYF. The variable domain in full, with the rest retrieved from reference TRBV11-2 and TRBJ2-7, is EAGVAQSPRYKIIEKRQSVAFWCNPISGHATLYWYQQILGQGPKLLIQFQNNGVVDDSQLPKDRFSAERLKGVDSTLKIQPAKLEDSAVYLCASSLDWREQYFGPGTRLTVT.

CDR3 coding DNA: TGTGCCAGCAGTGAAAGACGACTGATCTCTGTTGGCTACACCTTC. Protein product: CASSERRLISVGYTF. The chain employs TRBV6-1 and TRBJ1-2; D is undetermined. V lost 2 bases and J 7 bases, leaving 17 bases between the germline ends. Germline-derived CDR1 and CDR2 are MNHNS and SASEGT. This CDR3 has 15 residues.

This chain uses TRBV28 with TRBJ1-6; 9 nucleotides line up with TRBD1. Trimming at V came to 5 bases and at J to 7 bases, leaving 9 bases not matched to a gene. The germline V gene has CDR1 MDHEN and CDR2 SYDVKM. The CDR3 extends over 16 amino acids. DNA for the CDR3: TGTGCCAGCAGTCCATCGACAGGGGGGAGAAATTCACCCCTCCACTTT. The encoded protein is CASSPSTGGRNSPLHF. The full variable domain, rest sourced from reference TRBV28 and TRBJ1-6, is DVKVTQSSRYLVKRTGEKVFLECVQDMDHENMFWYRQDPGLGLRLIYFSYDVKMKEKGDIPEGYSVSREKKERFSLILESASTNQTSMYLCASSPSTGGRNSPLHFGNGTRLTVT.

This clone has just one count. The CDR3 DNA reads as TGTGCCAGCAGGCCTGGGGGGTACAATGAGCAGTTCTTC. It encodes CASRPGGYNEQFF. The gene calls are TRBV2 and TRBJ2-1; perhaps TRBD2 as D (6 bases). Germline V CDR1 and CDR2: SNHLY, FYNNEI. The CDR3 loop spans 13 amino acids. Trimming took 6 bases from V and 4 from J, leaving 10 bases between them.

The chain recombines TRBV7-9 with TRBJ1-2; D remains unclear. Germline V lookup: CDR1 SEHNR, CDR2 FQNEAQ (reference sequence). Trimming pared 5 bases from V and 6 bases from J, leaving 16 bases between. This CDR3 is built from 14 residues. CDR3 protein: CASSPPAHSDGYTF. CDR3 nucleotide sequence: TGTGCCAGCAGCCCCCCGGCACATTCGGATGGCTACACCTTC. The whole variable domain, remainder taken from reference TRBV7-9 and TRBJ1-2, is DTGVSQNPRHKITKRGQNVTFRCDPISEHNRLYWYRQTLGQGPEFLTYFQNEAQLEKSRLLSDRFSAERPKGSFSTLEIQRTEQGDSAMYLCASSPPAHSDGYTFGSGTRLTVV.

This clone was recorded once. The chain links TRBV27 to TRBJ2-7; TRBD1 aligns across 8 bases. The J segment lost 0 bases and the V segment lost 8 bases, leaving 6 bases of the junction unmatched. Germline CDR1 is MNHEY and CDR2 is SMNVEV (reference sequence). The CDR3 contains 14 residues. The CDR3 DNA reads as TGTGCCAGCGGCCAACAGGGGGGCTCCTACGAGCAGTACTTC. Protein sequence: CASGQQGGSYEQYF.

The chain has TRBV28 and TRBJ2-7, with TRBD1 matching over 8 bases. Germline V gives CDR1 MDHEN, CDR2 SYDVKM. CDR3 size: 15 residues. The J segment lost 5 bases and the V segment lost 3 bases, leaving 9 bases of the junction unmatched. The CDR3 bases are TGTGCCAGCAGTTTCCCCAGACAGGGGTGGAACGAGCAGTACTTC. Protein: CASSFPRQGWNEQYF.

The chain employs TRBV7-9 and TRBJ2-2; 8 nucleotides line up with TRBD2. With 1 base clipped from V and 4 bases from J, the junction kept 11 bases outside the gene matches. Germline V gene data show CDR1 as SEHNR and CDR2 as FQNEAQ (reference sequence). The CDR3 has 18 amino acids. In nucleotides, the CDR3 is TGTGCCAGCAGCTTAGTATTAGTGGCGAGCGGGAGCACCGGGGAGCTGTTTTTT. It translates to CASSLVLVASGSTGELFF. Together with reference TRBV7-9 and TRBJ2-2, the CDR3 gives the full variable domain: DTGVSQNPRHKITKRGQNVTFRCDPISEHNRLYWYRQTLGQGPEFLTYFQNEAQLEKSRLLSDRFSAERPKGSFSTLEIQRTEQGDSAMYLCASSLVLVASGSTGELFFGEGSRLTVL.

The CDR3 is CASSRLRKNTEAFF. The CDR3 region has the DNA TGTGCCAGCAGCCGCCTCCGCAAAAACACTGAAGCTTTCTTT. The J gene is TRBJ1-1, the V gene TRBV7-3, with unresolved D. Trimming left V 5 bases short and J 2 bases short, with 12 bases between. CDR1 is SGHTA, CDR2 FQGTGA, per germline. The CDR3 contains 14 residues.

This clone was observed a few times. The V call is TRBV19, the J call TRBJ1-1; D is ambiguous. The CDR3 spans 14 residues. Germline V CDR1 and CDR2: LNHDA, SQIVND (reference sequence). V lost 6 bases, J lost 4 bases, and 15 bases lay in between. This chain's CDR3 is CASRARPSSTEAFF. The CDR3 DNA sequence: TGTGCCAGTAGAGCCAGACCCTCGAGCACTGAAGCTTTCTTT.

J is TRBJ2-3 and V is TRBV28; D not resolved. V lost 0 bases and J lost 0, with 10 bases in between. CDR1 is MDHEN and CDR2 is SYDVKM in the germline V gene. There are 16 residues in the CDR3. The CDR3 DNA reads TGTGCCAGCAGTTTATGGAGCAGGCGAAGCACAGATACGCAGTATTTT. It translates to CASSLWSRRSTDTQYF. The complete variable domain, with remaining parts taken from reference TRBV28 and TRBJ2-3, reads DVKVTQSSRYLVKRTGEKVFLECVQDMDHENMFWYRQDPGLGLRLIYFSYDVKMKEKGDIPEGYSVSREKKERFSLILESASTNQTSMYLCASSLWSRRSTDTQYFGPGTRLTVL.

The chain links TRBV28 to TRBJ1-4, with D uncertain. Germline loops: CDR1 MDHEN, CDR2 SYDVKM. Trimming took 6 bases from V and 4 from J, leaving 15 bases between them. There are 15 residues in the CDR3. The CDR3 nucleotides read TGTGCCAGCAGCATACCCCAGGAACTTAATGAAAAACTGTTTTTT. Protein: CASSIPQELNEKLFF. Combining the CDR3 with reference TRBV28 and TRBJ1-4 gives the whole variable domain DVKVTQSSRYLVKRTGEKVFLECVQDMDHENMFWYRQDPGLGLRLIYFSYDVKMKEKGDIPEGYSVSREKKERFSLILESASTNQTSMYLCASSIPQELNEKLFFGSGTQLSVL.

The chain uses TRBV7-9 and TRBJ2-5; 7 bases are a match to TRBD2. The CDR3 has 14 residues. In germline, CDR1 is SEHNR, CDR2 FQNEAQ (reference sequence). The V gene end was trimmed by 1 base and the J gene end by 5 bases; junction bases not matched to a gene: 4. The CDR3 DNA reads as TGTGCCAGCAGCTTAGGCCCCGGGGGGGAGACCCAGTACTTC. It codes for CASSLGPGGETQYF. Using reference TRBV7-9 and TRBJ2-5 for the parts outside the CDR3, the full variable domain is DTGVSQNPRHKITKRGQNVTFRCDPISEHNRLYWYRQTLGQGPEFLTYFQNEAQLEKSRLLSDRFSAERPKGSFSTLEIQRTEQGDSAMYLCASSLGPGGETQYFGPGTRLLVL.

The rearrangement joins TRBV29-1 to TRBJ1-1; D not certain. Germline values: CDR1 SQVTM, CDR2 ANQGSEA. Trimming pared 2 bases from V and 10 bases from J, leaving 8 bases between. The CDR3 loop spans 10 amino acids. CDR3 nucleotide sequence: TGCAGCGTTGAAAAGGCGGGAGCTTTCTTT. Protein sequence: CSVEKAGAFF. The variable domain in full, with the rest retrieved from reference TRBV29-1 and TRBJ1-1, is SAVISQKPSRDICQRGTSLTIQCQVDSQVTMMFWYRQQPGQSLTLIATANQGSEATYESGFVIDKFPISRPNLTFSTLTVSNMSPEDSSIYLCSVEKAGAFFGQGTRLTVV.

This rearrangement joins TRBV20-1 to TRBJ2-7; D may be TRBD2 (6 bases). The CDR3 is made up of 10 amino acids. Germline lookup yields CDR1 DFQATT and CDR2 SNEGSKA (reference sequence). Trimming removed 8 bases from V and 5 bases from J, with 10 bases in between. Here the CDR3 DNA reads TGCAGTTTAGGAGGGCACGAGCAGTACTTC. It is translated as CSLGGHEQYF.

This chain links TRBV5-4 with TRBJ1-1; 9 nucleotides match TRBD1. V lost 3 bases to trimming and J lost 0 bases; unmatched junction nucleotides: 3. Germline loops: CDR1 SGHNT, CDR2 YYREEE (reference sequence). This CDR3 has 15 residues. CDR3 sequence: CASSSGTGLNTEAFF. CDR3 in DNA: TGTGCCAGCAGCTCTGGGACAGGGCTGAACACTGAAGCTTTCTTT.

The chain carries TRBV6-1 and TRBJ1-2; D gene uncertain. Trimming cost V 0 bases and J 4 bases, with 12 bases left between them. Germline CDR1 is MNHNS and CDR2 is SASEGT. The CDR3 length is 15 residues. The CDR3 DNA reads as TGTGCCAGCAGTGAAGCGCGGGCCCCTACCTATGGCTACACCTTC. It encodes CASSEARAPTYGYTF.

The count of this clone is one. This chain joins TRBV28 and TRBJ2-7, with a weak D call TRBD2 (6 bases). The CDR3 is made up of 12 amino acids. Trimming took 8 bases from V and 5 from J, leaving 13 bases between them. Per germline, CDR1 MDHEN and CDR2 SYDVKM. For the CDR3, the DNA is TGTGCCAGCGAGGAGGGCCAGAACGAGCAGTACTTC. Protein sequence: CASEEGQNEQYF.

The CDR3 is CATRGANVLTF. The CDR3 region has the DNA TGTGCCACCCGGGGGGCCAACGTCCTGACTTTC. V gene TRBV19 combines with J gene TRBJ2-6, with no clear D. This CDR3 has 11 amino acids. The V gene's germline CDR1 is LNHDA and CDR2 SQIVND (reference sequence). The ends were cut back, 10 bases at V and 4 bases at J, with 5 bases in the middle.

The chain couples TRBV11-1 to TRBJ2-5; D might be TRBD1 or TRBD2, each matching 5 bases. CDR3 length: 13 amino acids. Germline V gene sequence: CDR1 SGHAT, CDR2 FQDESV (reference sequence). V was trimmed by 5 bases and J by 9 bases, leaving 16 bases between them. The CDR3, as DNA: TGTGCCAGCAGCCCCCGGGACGGACGCCCCCAGTACTTC. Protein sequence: CASSPRDGRPQYF.